The 29 T cell receptor beta chains below come from one sample, sequenced in a study of Ad26.COV2.S vaccination and SARS-CoV-2 variants. Treatment described: over 15 received Ad26.COV2.S at low or high dose, single or two shots; roughly 5 received placebo; per-sample allocation not given. Repertoires come from day 63 after the first vaccine or placebo injection. Libraries were prepared by immunoSEQ multiplex PCR; TCRdb keeps only in-frame clonotypes and omits some of them. In the table there are roughly 700,000 clones, roughly 90% of which are singletons. This specimen consisted of peripheral blood, obtained in a trial of Ad26.COV2.S vaccine versus placebo. The receptors come from a person aged 18-65 years who received the Ad26.COV2.S COVID-19 vaccine or a placebo.

With respect to this clone: The sample contains more than one DNA sequence encoding this CDR3. The CDR3 region is CASSSQRGVGETQYF. The CDR3, as DNA: TGTGCCAGCAGCTCTCAGCGGGGGGTGGGAGAGACCCAGTACTTC. This rearrangement joins TRBV6-2 or TRBV6-3 to TRBJ2-5; 9 bases are shared with TRBD2. The ends lost 6 bases at V and 4 bases at J; junction bases unmatched: 9. Germline V gene sequence: CDR1 MNHEY, CDR2 SVGEGT. The CDR3 has 15 amino acids.

In regard to this clone: Other DNA variants within this sample encode the same CDR3. The V and J genes are TRBV19 and TRBJ2-1; TRBD1 is a possible D gene (5 bases). CDR3 length: 13 residues. The V end was cut by 5 bases, the J end by 4 bases, with 9 bases between. Germline assignment: CDR1 LNHDA and CDR2 SQIVND (reference sequence). The CDR3 region is CASSGQGYNEQFF. CDR3 in DNA: TGTGCCAGTAGTGGGCAGGGTTACAATGAGCAGTTCTTC.

This rearrangement joins TRBV24-1 to TRBJ2-3, with TRBD2 as a possible D gene (6 bases). The ends were cut back, 7 bases at V and 2 bases at J, with 12 bases in the middle. This CDR3 has 14 residues. The germline CDR1 and CDR2 sequences are KGHDR and SFDVKD. The CDR3 loop is CATRLATLTDTQYF. The CDR3 coding sequence is TGTGCCACCAGACTAGCTACCCTCACAGATACGCAGTATTTT.

This clone appeared a single time. The rearrangement joins TRBV7-6 to TRBJ2-3; 12 nucleotides line up with TRBD2. The CDR3 spans 18 residues. The V gene end was trimmed by 4 bases and the J gene end by 5 bases; junction bases not matched to a gene: 13. Per the germline V gene, CDR1 is SGHVS and CDR2 is FNYEAQ. Here the CDR3 DNA reads TGTGCCAGCAGCTCTGCTCTCGGACTAGCGGGAACGGTAGATACGCAGTATTTT. It codes for CASSSALGLAGTVDTQYF.

This clone is a singleton in its sample. V usage is TRBV30 and J usage is TRBJ1-5, with TRBD1 identical over 8 bases. Germline V lookup: CDR1 GTSNPN, CDR2 SVGIG (reference sequence). V was clipped by 0 bases and J by 4 bases; unmatched bases: 8. This CDR3 spans 16 amino acids. In nucleotides, the CDR3 is TGTGCCTGGAGTGTACCCACCACAGGGGGGAATCAGCCCCAGCATTTT. This translates into CAWSVPTTGGNQPQHF. Combining the CDR3 with reference TRBV30 and TRBJ1-5 gives the whole variable domain SQTIHQWPATLVQPVGSPLSLECTVEGTSNPNLYWYRQAAGRGLQLLFYSVGIGQISSEVPQNLSASRPQDRQFILSSKKLLLSDSGFYLCAWSVPTTGGNQPQHFGDGTRLSIL.

The chain employs TRBV5-6 and TRBJ1-1; no clear D. Germline V gene lookup returns CDR1 SGHDT and CDR2 YYEEEE. CDR3 length: 13 amino acids. V gave up 2 bases and J gave up 0 bases, with 5 bases separating them. The CDR3 bases are TGTGCCAGCAGCTTCTCGATGAACACTGAAGCTTTCTTT. Translating gives CASSFSMNTEAFF.

A single count supports this clone. V usage is TRBV9 and J usage is TRBJ2-2, with 8 nucleotides matching TRBD1. CDR1 SGDLS and CDR2 YYNGEE come from the germline V gene. V gave up 2 bases and J gave up 4 bases; unmatched junction bases: 4. The CDR3 runs 15 residues. CDR3 sequence reads: CASSVRTGSTGELFF. CDR3 DNA: TGTGCCAGCAGCGTCCGGACAGGGAGCACCGGGGAGCTGTTTTTT.

The chain carries TRBV6-5 and TRBJ1-2, with D perhaps TRBD1 (5 bases). This CDR3 is 15 amino acids long. V lost 0 bases to trimming and J lost 3 bases, with 11 bases between them. Germline CDR1 reads MNHEY; CDR2 reads SVGAGI. The CDR3 loop reads CASSYSRGGDYGYTF. The CDR3 coding sequence is TGTGCCAGCAGTTACTCCCGGGGGGGTGACTATGGCTACACCTTC.

The chain couples TRBV15 to TRBJ1-6, with D uncertain. Germline CDR1 and CDR2: LNHNV and YYDKDF (reference sequence). The CDR3 runs to 17 residues. The V end was cut by 1 base, the J end by 8 bases, with 18 bases between. CDR3 protein: CATSRGGLLRGDSPLHF. DNA of the CDR3: TGTGCCACCAGCAGAGGAGGCCTCCTGCGTGGAGATTCACCCCTCCACTTT.

The chain links TRBV5-1 to TRBJ2-1, with 8 bases aligning to TRBD2. The length of the CDR3 is 16 residues. Unmatched junction bases numbered 13, after V lost 4 bases and J lost 7 bases. Germline V gene sequence: CDR1 SGHRS, CDR2 YFSETQ. The CDR3 spells CASSEESGSNRNEQFF. Here the CDR3 DNA reads TGCGCCAGCAGCGAGGAAAGCGGGAGTAATAGGAATGAGCAGTTCTTC.

This chain joins TRBV5-1 and TRBJ2-7; the match to TRBD1 covers 11 bases. This CDR3 contains 15 residues. CDR1 SGHRS and CDR2 YFSETQ come from the germline V gene. Losses at the gene ends were 3 bases for V and 1 base for J; bases not matched to a gene: 3. This CDR3 is CASSSDRGHSYEQYF. The CDR3, as DNA: TGCGCCAGCAGCTCGGACAGGGGGCATTCCTACGAGCAGTACTTC.

The chain employs TRBV18 and TRBJ2-5; D is tentatively TRBD1 or TRBD2 (6 bases each). The CDR3 contains 13 residues. CDR1 and CDR2 (germline): KGHSH, LQKENI. Trimming took 0 bases from V and 6 from J, leaving 8 bases between them. CDR3 sequence (DNA): TGTGCCAGCTCACCACCCCGGGGGCAGACCCAGTACTTC. It yields the protein CASSPPRGQTQYF.

This chain uses TRBV10-1 with TRBJ2-7; TRBD2 matches at 7 bases. The CDR3 covers 15 residues. Unmatched junction bases numbered 15, after V lost 7 bases and J lost 6 bases. Germline V gene data show CDR1 as WNHNN and CDR2 as SYGVQD (reference sequence). CDR3 nucleotide sequence: TGCGCCAGCACCCCGTTCCGGGGGGTAGTATCCGAGCAGTACTTC. Translated: CASTPFRGVVSEQYF.

The V gene is TRBV19, the J gene TRBJ2-1; no reliable D call. Deletions cut 0 bases from V and 7 bases from J, with 7 bases between. The CDR3 consists of 13 residues. CDR1 and CDR2 from the germline V gene are LNHDA and SQIVND (reference sequence). For the CDR3, the DNA is TGTGCCAGTAGTATAGAGATAAGGAATGAGCAGTTCTTC. This encodes CASSIEIRNEQFF.

This rearrangement joins TRBV27 to TRBJ1-2; D call uncertain. The CDR3 runs to 13 residues. V was trimmed by 2 bases and J by 4 bases, leaving 8 bases between them. The germline V gene encodes CDR1 MNHEY and CDR2 SMNVEV (reference sequence). CDR3 DNA: TGTGCCAGCAGTTTACGGCGGGCCTATGGCTACACCTTC. It specifies CASSLRRAYGYTF.

In the case of this clone: Other nucleotide sequences from this sample produce the same CDR3. The chain carries TRBV10-3 and TRBJ1-5; D is ambiguous. Trimming left V 2 bases short and J 0 bases short, with 5 bases between. The CDR3 contains 14 residues. The germline gives CDR1 ENHRY, CDR2 SYGVKD. In DNA, the CDR3 is TGTGCCATCAGTGAGGCGGGTAGCAATCAGCCCCAGCATTTT. Its translation: CAISEAGSNQPQHF.

This clone was observed a single time. Within the sample, other DNA sequences also encode this same CDR3. The chain is built from TRBV18 and TRBJ1-5; 8 bases line up with TRBD1. Losses at the gene ends were 3 bases for V and 6 bases for J; bases not matched to a gene: 7. CDR1 and CDR2 (germline): KGHSH, LQKENI. This CDR3 contains 15 residues. The CDR3 DNA reads TGTGCCAGCTCACCCTCCGGACAGGGTGGTCAGCCCCAGCATTTT. Protein sequence: CASSPSGQGGQPQHF.

The CDR3 reads CASSPRTGPAHGYTF. CDR3 DNA sequence: TGTGCCAGCAGTCCCAGGACAGGGCCGGCCCATGGCTACACCTTC. The rearrangement uses TRBV27 and TRBJ1-2; the match to TRBD1 covers 8 bases. The CDR3 loop spans 15 amino acids. The germline V gene encodes CDR1 MNHEY and CDR2 SMNVEV (reference sequence). V lost 5 bases to trimming and J lost 6 bases; unmatched junction nucleotides: 11.

The J gene is TRBJ1-3, the V gene TRBV4-2; D call uncertain. This CDR3 has 14 residues. Looked up from germline, CDR1 is LGHNA and CDR2 is YNFKEQ. Trimming left V 1 base short and J 3 bases short, with 7 bases between. CDR3 DNA: TGTGCCAGCAGCCAAGGTTCAGATGGAAACACCATATATTTT. It translates to CASSQGSDGNTIYF.

A single count supports this clone. V gene TRBV24-1 combines with J gene TRBJ2-5, with unresolved D. CDR3 length: 13 residues. The germline V gene encodes CDR1 KGHDR and CDR2 SFDVKD. With 4 bases removed from V and 0 bases from J, the gap between germline ends came to 5 bases. The DNA of the CDR3 is TGTGCCACCAGTGACGCGTACCAAGAGACCCAGTACTTC. Translation gives CATSDAYQETQYF.

This clone was observed a single time. V usage is TRBV10-3 and J usage is TRBJ2-2; TRBD1 aligns across 7 bases. Germline V gene lookup returns CDR1 ENHRY and CDR2 SYGVKD. V lost 6 bases to trimming and J lost 4 bases; unmatched junction nucleotides: 8. The CDR3 covers 15 residues. CDR3 in DNA: TGTGCCATCAGAGCCGGGACAGCACTCACCGGGGAGCTGTTTTTT. Translating it yields CAIRAGTALTGELFF.

This chain links TRBV7-2 with TRBJ2-5; possibly TRBD1 or TRBD2 for D (5 bases each). V was clipped by 5 bases and J by 5 bases, with 12 bases between them. From germline, CDR1 is SGHTA and CDR2 FQGNSA. This CDR3 comprises 13 residues. CDR3 loop: CASSVGTGETQYF. DNA for the CDR3: TGTGCCAGCAGCGTCGGGACGGGGGAGACCCAGTACTTC.

V is TRBV7-2 and J is TRBJ2-1; 7 positions match TRBD2. Looked up from germline, CDR1 is SGHTA and CDR2 is FQGNSA. The CDR3 is 17 amino acids. V was pared by 5 bases and J by 4 bases, with 14 bases of the junction left unmatched. As DNA, the CDR3 is TGTGCCAGCAGCCCCCACCTTAGCAGCGGGGCATACAATGAGCAGTTCTTC. As protein: CASSPHLSSGAYNEQFF.

CDR3 sequence (DNA): TGTGCCAGCAACGAACAGGGGACCATGAACACTGAAGCTTTCTTT. Translation gives CASNEQGTMNTEAFF. The J gene is TRBJ1-1, the V gene TRBV7-9; 7 nucleotides line up with TRBD1. The V gene end was trimmed by 7 bases and the J gene end by 0 bases; junction bases not matched to a gene: 8. In germline, CDR1 is SEHNR, CDR2 FQNEAQ (reference sequence). The CDR3 has 15 amino acids.

V usage is TRBV5-4 and J usage is TRBJ2-6; tentative D call: TRBD1 (6 bases). This CDR3 spans 15 amino acids. Trimming pared 4 bases from V and 0 bases from J, leaving 8 bases between. Germline V gene lookup returns CDR1 SGHNT and CDR2 YYREEE (reference sequence). In nucleotides, the CDR3 is TGTGCCAGCAGCCTGGACAGCTCTGGGGCCAACGTCCTGACTTTC. Amino acids: CASSLDSSGANVLTF.

This clone was observed many times. Other DNA sequences in the same sample also yield this CDR3. This chain connects TRBV15 to TRBJ2-2; D remains ambiguous. V was clipped by 0 bases and J by 5 bases, with 4 bases between them. The CDR3 totals 13 residues. The germline V gene encodes CDR1 LNHNV and CDR2 YYDKDF (reference sequence). In DNA form, the CDR3 reads TGTGCCACCAGCAGAGACTTTACCGGGGAGCTGTTTTTT. This translates into CATSRDFTGELFF.

This clone was recorded only once. The rearrangement joins TRBV7-3 to TRBJ2-5, with D unclear. Germline lookup yields CDR1 SGHTA and CDR2 FQGTGA. The CDR3 is made up of 13 amino acids. V lost 5 bases, J lost 2 bases, and 9 bases lay in between. The CDR3 nucleotides are TGTGCCAGCAGCCGCGGCCATCAAGAGACCCAGTACTTC. Translation gives CASSRGHQETQYF. The full variable domain, with the rest looked up from reference TRBV7-3 and TRBJ2-5, is GAGVSQTPSNKVTEKGKYVELRCDPISGHTALYWYRQSLGQGPEFLIYFQGTGAADDSGLPNDRFFAVRPEGSVSTLKIQRTERGDSAVYLCASSRGHQETQYFGPGTRLLVL.

V and J are TRBV6-2 or TRBV6-3 and TRBJ1-2; D gene unclear. This CDR3 is 14 amino acids long. In germline, CDR1 is MNHEY, CDR2 SVGEGT. The germline V and J ends were trimmed by 4 bases and 0 bases, with 9 bases remaining between them. CDR3 coding DNA: TGTGCCAGCAGTTCGCAGTTCTCTAACTATGGCTACACCTTC. Its translation: CASSSQFSNYGYTF.

Only a few counts were recorded for this clone. The gene calls are TRBV24-1 and TRBJ2-6, with D possibly being TRBD1 (5 bases). The V and J ends lost 7 bases and 5 bases respectively, with 20 bases between them. The CDR3 runs to 17 residues. Germline CDR1 reads KGHDR; CDR2 reads SFDVKD. CDR3 DNA sequence: TGTGCCACCAGAGCAGGGTTATTGGGGCCACGGGCCAACGTCCTGACTTTC. Its protein is CATRAGLLGPRANVLTF.